Listed here is a single TCR beta chain. Its specificity is unknown. The CDR3 spans 16 residues. From germline, CDR1 is GTSNPN and CDR2 SVGIG (reference sequence). J gave up 5 bases and V 3 bases, and 6 bases lay outside the gene matches. This sample is part of a study of cytomegalovirus exposure and HLA in healthy donors. General observations from the study: CMV antigen specificity of three CMV-associated chains was confirmed in vitro. Most TCRs appeared rarely, but some public TCRs recurred in many donors.

The assay was immunoSEQ multiplex PCR, and TCRdb's table has in-frame clones only and misses some. The top ten clones hold roughly an eighth of a sample with approximately 190,000 clones, around 84% of them seen once. This TCR was recovered from a woman in her twenties or thirties in good health and CMV-seropositive. The rearrangement uses TRBV30 and TRBJ2-3, with TRBD2 matching 15 bases. The specimen sequenced was PBMCs. CDR3 DNA: TGTGCCTGGAGGTGGGGACTAGCGGGAGGTCTAGATACGCAGTATTTT. It translates to CAWRWGLAGGLDTQYF.